These 14 T cell receptor beta chains share one sample of origin, sequenced in a study of response to subunit inactivated influenza vaccine. TCRdb itself ran the RT-PCR reads through MiXCR, one entry per CDR3 protein. The table records hundreds of thousands of distinct CDR3 sequences, 10% to 12% of them present only once. This same sample was also taken into another study, of T cells expressing NK-cell markers. Turning to that study: The authors made TCR beta cDNA libraries by 5'RACE template switching. This switching added a universal primer site and UMIs.

The material sequenced was PBMCs from blood, taken on the day of vaccination. These receptors all stem from a man between 45 and 60 years old who received an inactivated influenza vaccine.

This clonotype was observed at least ten times. This chain connects TRBV15 to TRBJ1-5; D perhaps matches TRBD1 (5 bases). The germline CDR1 and CDR2 sequences are LNHNV and YYDKDF (reference sequence). V shed 2 bases and J shed 1 base, with 9 bases lying between them. The length of the CDR3 is 15 residues. CDR3: CATSRRQRSNQPQHF. The CDR3 region has the DNA TGTGCCACCAGCAGAAGACAGAGAAGCAATCAGCCCCAGCATTTT.

This clonotype was counted a few times. J is TRBJ2-5 and V is TRBV7-9, with D unclear. The germline CDR1 and CDR2 sequences are SEHNR and FQNEAQ (reference sequence). V was cut by 2 bases and J by 3 bases, with 10 bases left in between. The length of the CDR3 is 14 residues. The CDR3 coding sequence is TGTGCCAGCAGCTTACTGCTTGAGGAAGAGACCCAGTACTTC. It specifies CASSLLLEEETQYF.

This clonotype was counted many times. The V and J genes are TRBV7-2 and TRBJ2-3; D is perhaps TRBD2 (5 bases). The CDR3 loop spans 14 amino acids. The germline gives CDR1 SGHTA, CDR2 FQGNSA. Trimming shortened V by 2 bases and J by 3 bases, and 9 bases separated the two germline ends. This chain's CDR3 is CASSLRLSTDTQYF. The CDR3 nucleotides are TGTGCCAGCAGCTTACGACTATCTACAGATACGCAGTATTTT.

This clonotype was found a few times. V gene TRBV6-4 combines with J gene TRBJ2-3; D is unresolved. CDR1 MRHNA and CDR2 SNTAGT come from the germline V gene. The V end lost 3 bases, the J end lost 5 bases, and 12 bases lay between the germline ends. This CDR3 is 14 amino acids long. In DNA, the CDR3 is TGTGCCAGCAGTGAAAACACCTTAGGAGATACGCAGTATTTT. Translated: CASSENTLGDTQYF.

The J gene is TRBJ2-6, the V gene TRBV9; 7 bases map to TRBD2. CDR3 size: 16 residues. CDR1 is SGDLS, CDR2 YYNGEE, per germline. Unmatched junction bases numbered 5, after V lost 3 bases and J lost 2 bases. CDR3 coding DNA: TGTGCCAGCAGCGGCGGGAGTCTAGCTGGGGCCAACGTCCTGACTTTC. Protein product: CASSGGSLAGANVLTF.

The J gene is TRBJ1-6, the V gene TRBV20-1, with a possible D match to TRBD1 (5 bases). Germline loops: CDR1 DFQATT, CDR2 SNEGSKA (reference sequence). V was shortened by 6 bases and J by 8 bases, with 14 bases between the two germline ends. The CDR3 consists of 13 residues. This CDR3 reads CSAGGRRDSPLHF. CDR3 DNA sequence: TGCAGTGCGGGGGGACGAAGGGATTCACCCCTCCACTTT.

A few counts support this clonotype. The CDR3 coding sequence is TGCAGCGCCCTGACAGGGCTCAGTTACGAGCAGTACTTC. This codes for CSALTGLSYEQYF. The chain joins TRBV29-1 to TRBJ2-7, with TRBD1 identical over 7 bases. This CDR3 is built from 13 residues. The junction had 10 bases not matched to a gene; V was cut back by 7 bases and J by 4 bases. From germline, CDR1 is SQVTM and CDR2 ANQGSEA.

This clonotype was counted a few times. In nucleotides, the CDR3 is TGTGCCAGCAGTTCTGGGACTAGCGGGAGGGACAATGAGCAGTTCTTC. Translated: CASSSGTSGRDNEQFF. The rearrangement links TRBV28 to TRBJ2-1; 16 bases map to TRBD2. From germline, CDR1 is MDHEN and CDR2 SYDVKM. The length of the CDR3 is 16 residues. V lost 4 bases to trimming and J lost 5 bases; unmatched junction nucleotides: 2.

CDR3: CASSPGLARDEQFF. The CDR3 bases are TGTGCCAGCTCACCGGGACTAGCGAGGGATGAGCAGTTCTTC. The rearrangement joins TRBV18 to TRBJ2-1, with 10 bases identical to TRBD2. The length of the CDR3 is 14 residues. The germline V gene has CDR1 KGHSH and CDR2 LQKENI. V trimming: 3 bases; J trimming: 8 bases; junction bases outside the gene matches: 4.

The V gene is TRBV7-9, the J gene TRBJ1-3; 8 bases match TRBD1. Per the germline V gene, CDR1 is SEHNR and CDR2 is FQNEAQ (reference sequence). The CDR3 is 14 residues long. The V gene end was trimmed by 4 bases and the J gene end by 2 bases; junction bases not matched to a gene: 1. As DNA, the CDR3 is TGTGCCAGCAGCTCAGGGGGCACTGGAAACACCATATATTTT. Translation gives CASSSGGTGNTIYF.

In its sample, this clonotype was seen a few times. This chain links TRBV20-1 with TRBJ2-5; 8 nucleotides agree with TRBD1. The V gene end was trimmed by 4 bases and the J gene end by 5 bases; junction bases not matched to a gene: 6. This CDR3 has 13 amino acids. CDR1 is DFQATT, CDR2 SNEGSKA, per germline (reference sequence). Here the CDR3 reads CSATGQGEETQYF. The CDR3 region has the DNA TGCAGTGCTACCGGACAGGGAGAGGAGACCCAGTACTTC.

This clonotype was counted only a few times. This sequence joins TRBV9 and TRBJ2-3, with D possibly being TRBD1 (5 bases). The CDR3 extends over 17 amino acids. V lost 4 bases and J 2 bases, leaving 20 bases between the germline ends. In germline, CDR1 is SGDLS, CDR2 YYNGEE. CDR3 sequence: CASSPKDTSYFTDTQYF. The CDR3 nucleotides are TGTGCCAGCAGCCCAAAGGACACCTCCTACTTCACAGATACGCAGTATTTT. The full variable domain, with the rest looked up from reference TRBV9 and TRBJ2-3, is DSGVTQTPKHLITATGQRVTLRCSPRSGDLSVYWYQQSLDQGLQFLIQYYNGEERAKGNILERFSAQQFPDLHSELNLSSLELGDSALYFCASSPKDTSYFTDTQYFGPGTRLTVL.

This clonotype was seen only a few times. CDR3 sequence reads: CASSLDRGGTGNTIYF. For the CDR3, the DNA is TGTGCCAGCAGCTTAGATCGGGGGGGAACTGGAAACACCATATATTTT. V and J are TRBV11-2 and TRBJ1-3, with D perhaps matching TRBD1 (5 bases). Trimming took 0 bases from V and 2 from J, leaving 11 bases between them. Germline loops: CDR1 SGHAT, CDR2 FQNNGV. CDR3 size: 16 residues.

There are many counts of this clonotype. The chain joins TRBV10-3 to TRBJ2-1, with D perhaps TRBD2 (6 bases). Looked up from germline, CDR1 is ENHRY and CDR2 is SYGVKD. The CDR3 contains 16 residues. V lost 1 base, J lost 0 bases, and 10 bases lay in between. The CDR3 coding sequence is TGTGCCATCAGTGAGTTTCAGGAGGGCTCCTACAATGAGCAGTTCTTC. It codes for CAISEFQEGSYNEQFF.